The rows below give T cell receptor beta chains drawn from one sample of a study of graft-versus-host responses after intestinal transplantation. Sequencing was performed with immunoSEQ multiplex PCR; in TCRdb, only in-frame clones are kept and a portion is missing. The sample carries roughly 10,000 clones, 80% to 95% recorded once. The starting material was PBMCs, obtained almost 70 days after transplant. These receptors were taken from a human patient who received an intestinal transplant, so some T cells may come from the graft donor. CDR3s include the opening cysteine and the closing phenylalanine or tryptophan. The D gene is left open where the match is weak. For some rows the clone size is stated as once, few or many, or as a class when expanded; others skip it.

v_gene: TRBV5-1
d_gene: NA
j_gene: TRBJ2-1
abundance: NA
CDR3nt: TGCGCCAGCAGCTTGGCCAAGAGCTCCTACAATGAGCAGTTCTTC
CDR3aa: CASSLAKSSYNEQFF

v_gene: TRBV7-9
d_gene: NA
j_gene: TRBJ2-1
abundance: NA
CDR3nt: TGTGCCAGCAGCTTAGACGGACGGCTCAATGAGCAGTTCTTC
CDR3aa: CASSLDGRLNEQFF

v_gene: TRBV5-4
d_gene: TRBD2
j_gene: TRBJ2-7
abundance: NA
CDR3nt: TGTGCCAGCAGCTCCCGGACTAGCGGGAGTAGGCAGTACTTC
CDR3aa: CASSSRTSGSRQYF

v_gene: TRBV6-6
d_gene: NA
j_gene: TRBJ2-5
abundance: NA
CDR3nt: TGTGCCAGCAGCACGGATCAAGAGACCCAGTACTTC
CDR3aa: CASSTDQETQYF

v_gene: TRBV28
d_gene: NA
j_gene: TRBJ1-6
abundance: NA
CDR3nt: TGTGCCAGCTTAGGTAGAAATTCACCCCTCCACTTT
CDR3aa: CASLGRNSPLHF

v_gene: TRBV6-6
d_gene: NA
j_gene: TRBJ2-2
abundance: NA
CDR3nt: TGTGCCAGCACTACAGCGGCCGGGGAGCTGTTTTTT
CDR3aa: CASTTAAGELFF

v_gene: TRBV5-8
d_gene: NA
j_gene: TRBJ1-3
abundance: NA
CDR3nt: TGTGCCAGCAGCTTGGCCCCTGGGCCCTTT
CDR3aa: CASSLAPGPF

v_gene: TRBV18
d_gene: TRBD2
j_gene: TRBJ2-7
abundance: once
CDR3nt: TGTGCCAGCTCACCGGGGACTAGCGGAACCTACGAGCAGTACTTC
CDR3aa: CASSPGTSGTYEQYF

v_gene: TRBV9
d_gene: NA
j_gene: TRBJ2-6
abundance: NA
CDR3nt: TGTGCCAGGTTTGTCAAACAAAGTCGGGCCAACGTCCTGACTTTC
CDR3aa: CARFVKQSRANVLTF

v_gene: TRBV6-1
d_gene: NA
j_gene: TRBJ2-7
abundance: NA
CDR3nt: TGTGCCAGCAGTGTCTCAGGGGCTGACTCCTACGAGCAGTACTTC
CDR3aa: CASSVSGADSYEQYF

v_gene: TRBV4-1
d_gene: TRBD2
j_gene: TRBJ2-5
abundance: NA
CDR3nt: TGCGCCAGCAGCCAAGGGGGAGGGCGTCAAGAGACCCAGTACTTC
CDR3aa: CASSQGGGRQETQYF

v_gene: TRBV28
d_gene: TRBD2
j_gene: TRBJ2-7
abundance: NA
CDR3nt: TGTGCCAGCGGACTAGCGGGAGTGAGGTCCTACGAGCAGTACTTC
CDR3aa: CASGLAGVRSYEQYF

v_gene: TRBV23-1
d_gene: NA
j_gene: TRBJ2-6
abundance: NA
CDR3nt: TGCGCCAGCAGTTATCTGAGTACGCAACAAAGTCGGGCCAACGTCCTGACTTTC
CDR3aa: CASSYLSTQQSRANVLTF

v_gene: TRBV29-1
d_gene: NA
j_gene: TRBJ2-7
abundance: NA
CDR3nt: TGCAGCGTCGAACCGATAAGTAGGGGAAACTACGAGCAGTACTTC
CDR3aa: CSVEPISRGNYEQYF

v_gene: TRBV7-2
d_gene: NA
j_gene: TRBJ2-7
abundance: NA
CDR3nt: TGTGCCAGCAGCCACTGGACAGCGACCTCCTACGAGCAGTACTTC
CDR3aa: CASSHWTATSYEQYF

v_gene: TRBV7-2
d_gene: NA
j_gene: TRBJ1-1
abundance: NA
CDR3nt: TGTGCCAGCAGCTTAATGACAGGATACACTGAAGCTTTCTTT
CDR3aa: CASSLMTGYTEAFF

v_gene: TRBV2
d_gene: NA
j_gene: TRBJ2-4
abundance: once
CDR3nt: TGTGCCAGCAGGCCGGGAGACAGCGTCAGCAAAAACATTCAGTACTTC
CDR3aa: CASRPGDSVSKNIQYF

v_gene: TRBV21-1
d_gene: NA
j_gene: TRBJ2-1
abundance: NA
CDR3nt: TGTGCCAGCAGCAAAGCAGGTAGCGGGAATTTGGAGTTCTTC
CDR3aa: CASSKAGSGNLEFF

v_gene: TRBV28
d_gene: TRBD1
j_gene: TRBJ1-2
abundance: NA
CDR3nt: TGTGCCAGCAGTCACAGGGGACGGTATGGCTACACCTTC
CDR3aa: CASSHRGRYGYTF

v_gene: TRBV28
d_gene: NA
j_gene: TRBJ2-7
abundance: NA
CDR3nt: TGTGCCAGCAGTTTATACACAGAGTACGAGCAGTACTTC
CDR3aa: CASSLYTEYEQYF

v_gene: TRBV28
d_gene: NA
j_gene: TRBJ1-2
abundance: NA
CDR3nt: TGTGCCAGCAGCTACCGTGGCTACGGCTACACCTTC
CDR3aa: CASSYRGYGYTF

v_gene: TRBV5-6
d_gene: NA
j_gene: TRBJ1-2
abundance: NA
CDR3nt: TGTGCCAGCAGCTTCGGGCTTCCCGGCGCCGGCTATGGCTACACCTTC
CDR3aa: CASSFGLPGAGYGYTF

v_gene: TRBV6-5
d_gene: TRBD1
j_gene: TRBJ1-2
abundance: few
CDR3nt: TGTGCCAGCAGTGAGTCCCAGGGGGCGCGGGGCTACACCTTC
CDR3aa: CASSESQGARGYTF

v_gene: TRBV9
d_gene: TRBD1
j_gene: TRBJ1-6
abundance: NA
CDR3nt: TGTGCCAGCAGCGTAGACGACAGGGTTGCAGGATCACCCCTCCACTTT
CDR3aa: CASSVDDRVAGSPLHF

v_gene: TRBV11-1
d_gene: NA
j_gene: TRBJ2-2
abundance: once
CDR3nt: TGTGCCAGCACCCCCTTAACCGGGACATTACCCGGGGAGCTGTTTTTT
CDR3aa: CASTPLTGTLPGELFF

v_gene: TRBV7-9
d_gene: NA
j_gene: TRBJ2-1
abundance: NA
CDR3nt: TGTGCCAGCAGGACTTTTAGTGGTCCCCGCTGGTTCTTC
CDR3aa: CASRTFSGPRWFF

v_gene: TRBV2
d_gene: NA
j_gene: TRBJ1-5
abundance: NA
CDR3nt: TGTGCCAGCACCCGGAGGGAAACGGGTCAGCCCCAGCATTTT
CDR3aa: CASTRRETGQPQHF

v_gene: TRBV11-2
d_gene: NA
j_gene: TRBJ1-4
abundance: NA
CDR3nt: TGTGCCAGCAGCCGGGCAGGGGAGAATGAAAAACTGTTTTTT
CDR3aa: CASSRAGENEKLFF

v_gene: TRBV4-1
d_gene: TRBD1
j_gene: TRBJ1-3
abundance: few
CDR3nt: TGCGCCAGCAGCCAGACAGGGGGCTCTGGAAACACCATATATTTT
CDR3aa: CASSQTGGSGNTIYF

v_gene: TRBV14
d_gene: NA
j_gene: TRBJ1-1
abundance: NA
CDR3nt: TGTGCCAGCAGCCAAGACCTTGTTGACACTGAAGCTTTCTTT
CDR3aa: CASSQDLVDTEAFF

v_gene: TRBV5-8
d_gene: NA
j_gene: TRBJ1-1
abundance: NA
CDR3nt: TGTGCCAGCAGCTTCAGGGCAGGCGGGGGGACTGAAGCTTTCTTT
CDR3aa: CASSFRAGGGTEAFF

v_gene: TRBV4-1
d_gene: TRBD1
j_gene: TRBJ1-3
abundance: NA
CDR3nt: TGCGCCAGCAGCCTTGGAGGGGGCCCGGGAAACACCATATATTTT
CDR3aa: CASSLGGGPGNTIYF

v_gene: TRBV6-1
d_gene: NA
j_gene: TRBJ1-2
abundance: NA
CDR3nt: TGTGCCAGCAGTGAAGTAACCGGGACGGCCTATGGCTACACCTTC
CDR3aa: CASSEVTGTAYGYTF

v_gene: TRBV4-1
d_gene: NA
j_gene: TRBJ2-7
abundance: NA
CDR3nt: TGCGCCAGCAGCCGGGCGCATAGGGACTCCTACGAGCAGTACTTC
CDR3aa: CASSRAHRDSYEQYF

v_gene: TRBV6-5
d_gene: TRBD2
j_gene: TRBJ2-7
abundance: NA
CDR3nt: TGTGCCAGCAGGACTAGCTCTTCGAGCTCCTACGAGCAGTACTTC
CDR3aa: CASRTSSSSSYEQYF

v_gene: TRBV7-1
d_gene: NA
j_gene: TRBJ1-1
abundance: NA
CDR3nt: TGTGCCAGCAGCCCCCAGGGACGGATGAACACTGAAGCTTTCTTT
CDR3aa: CASSPQGRMNTEAFF

v_gene: TRBV5-1
d_gene: NA
j_gene: TRBJ1-4
abundance: NA
CDR3nt: TGCGCCAGCAGCTTGGTCGGAAATGAAAAACTGTTTTTT
CDR3aa: CASSLVGNEKLFF